The 29 T cell receptor beta chains given below trace back to one sample, sequenced in a study of blood T cell repertoires in COVID-19. The data were produced by immunoSEQ multiplex PCR, yet TCRdb's version contains in-frame clones alone and is incomplete. The sample holds around 60,000 clones, roughly 80% seen once. The sequencing sample was made of peripheral blood. These receptors all stem from a man aged 45-65 years with COVID-19, enrolled during active disease.

The V call is TRBV28, the J call TRBJ1-1; D ambiguous. The CDR3 loop spans 13 amino acids. CDR1 is MDHEN, CDR2 SYDVKM, per germline. Trimming cost V 2 bases and J 1 base, with 5 bases left between them. The CDR3 is CASSLRQNTEAFF. The DNA of the CDR3 is TGTGCCAGCAGTTTACGACAGAACACTGAAGCTTTCTTT.

The V call is TRBV5-1, the J call TRBJ2-1, with no clear D. The CDR3 loop spans 13 amino acids. V was cut by 0 bases and J by 5 bases, with 6 bases left in between. The germline V gene encodes CDR1 SGHRS and CDR2 YFSETQ. The CDR3, as DNA: TGCGCCAGCAGCTTGGCTACCAACAATGAGCAGTTCTTC. Translating gives CASSLATNNEQFF. Supplemented by reference TRBV5-1 and TRBJ2-1, the full variable domain reads KAGVTQTPRYLIKTRGQQVTLSCSPISGHRSVSWYQQTPGQGLQFLFEYFSETQRNKGNFPGRFSGRQFSNSRSEMNVSTLELGDSALYLCASSLATNNEQFFGPGTRLTVL.

The chain employs TRBV30 and TRBJ2-3; 9 bases are shared with TRBD1. CDR1 is GTSNPN, CDR2 SVGIG, per germline (reference sequence). CDR3 length: 17 amino acids. With V trimmed by 5 bases and J by 4 bases, 16 bases remained unmatched. CDR3 in amino acids: CAWLLPTGTGKPDTQYF. CDR3 DNA sequence: TGTGCCTGGCTTCTCCCTACCGGGACAGGGAAACCAGATACGCAGTATTTT.

This sequence joins TRBV19 and TRBJ1-4; 7 bases are shared with TRBD1. In germline, CDR1 is LNHDA, CDR2 SQIVND (reference sequence). This CDR3 has 14 residues. Trimming took 7 bases from V and 6 from J; bases not matched to a gene: 8. The CDR3 region is CASTGRTGYEKLFF. CDR3 nucleotides: TGTGCCAGTACTGGGAGGACAGGCTATGAAAAACTGTTTTTT.

The V call is TRBV13, the J call TRBJ1-1, with D unclear. Trimming pared 0 bases from V and 0 bases from J, leaving 5 bases between. Looked up from germline, CDR1 is PRHDT and CDR2 is FYEKMQ (reference sequence). The CDR3 covers 14 residues. The CDR3 is CASSLGSMNTEAFF. The CDR3 bases are TGTGCCAGCAGCTTAGGTAGCATGAACACTGAAGCTTTCTTT.

This chain connects TRBV6-6 to TRBJ2-3; TRBD1 matches at 7 bases. Germline V lookup: CDR1 MNHNY, CDR2 SVGAGI (reference sequence). Trimming at V came to 5 bases and at J to 5 bases, leaving 7 bases not matched to a gene. This CDR3 spans 14 amino acids. The CDR3 DNA is TGTGCCAGCAGTCCCGCGCACAGGGGAGATACGCAGTATTTT. Its protein product is CASSPAHRGDTQYF.

The rearrangement joins TRBV10-3 to TRBJ2-1; 11 bases are shared with TRBD2. The CDR3 has 12 residues. Germline CDR1 and CDR2: ENHRY and SYGVKD. The CDR3 sequence: CASSGRHNEQFF. CDR3 nucleotides: TGTGCTTCTAGCGGGAGGCATAATGAGCAGTTCTTC.

The chain is built from TRBV3-1 (or the pseudogene TRBV3-2) and TRBJ1-2; 9 positions agree with TRBD1. Germline V gene data show CDR1 as LGHDT and CDR2 as YNNKEL (reference sequence). V lost 4 bases to trimming and J lost 7 bases; unmatched junction nucleotides: 7. CDR3 length: 14 amino acids. The CDR3 here is CASSRDRVSGGYTF. The CDR3 region has the DNA TGTGCCAGCAGCCGGGACAGGGTCTCCGGTGGCTACACCTTC.

The chain combines TRBV29-1 with TRBJ1-2; D possibly corresponds to TRBD1 (6 bases). Trimming shortened V by 1 base and J by 4 bases, and 10 bases separated the two germline ends. Germline V CDR1 and CDR2: SQVTM, ANQGSEA. CDR3 length: 13 residues. CDR3 region: CSVEAGGSYGYTF. For the CDR3, the DNA is TGCAGCGTTGAAGCTGGGGGCAGCTATGGCTACACCTTC.

This chain connects TRBV7-2 to TRBJ2-3, with D perhaps matching TRBD1 (6 bases). Germline V gene lookup returns CDR1 SGHTA and CDR2 FQGNSA. Trimming pared 5 bases from V and 1 base from J, leaving 19 bases between. CDR3 length: 17 residues. Here the CDR3 DNA reads TGTGCCAGCAGCCGGTCGACGATGGGACAACGCACAGATACGCAGTATTTT. Protein product: CASSRSTMGQRTDTQYF. The full variable domain, completed using reference TRBV7-2 and TRBJ2-3, is GAGVSQSPSNKVTEKGKDVELRCDPISGHTALYWYRQSLGQGLEFLIYFQGNSAPDKSGLPSDRFSAERTGGSVSTLTIQRTQQEDSAVYLCASSRSTMGQRTDTQYFGPGTRLTVL.

The chain links TRBV4-2 to TRBJ1-1, with 7 bases matching TRBD1. Germline CDR1 LGHNA, CDR2 YNFKEQ. CDR3 length: 14 residues. V dropped 1 base and J dropped 4; count of bases not matched to a gene: 3. The CDR3 DNA sequence: TGTGCCAGCAGCCAAGGATCAGGGGGCACTGAAGCTTTCTTT. This encodes CASSQGSGGTEAFF.

The rearrangement links TRBV7-2 to TRBJ1-1; 8 bases align to TRBD1. This CDR3 spans 13 amino acids. Per the germline V gene, CDR1 is SGHTA and CDR2 is FQGNSA. V trimming: 4 bases; J trimming: 5 bases; junction bases outside the gene matches: 3. The CDR3 here is CASSSRQGTEAFF. The CDR3 bases are TGTGCCAGCAGCTCGAGACAGGGGACTGAAGCTTTCTTT.

The chain has TRBV6-6 and TRBJ1-2; D is unclear. With 0 bases removed from V and 5 bases from J, the gap between germline ends came to 7 bases. The CDR3 has 13 amino acids. Germline CDR1 MNHNY, CDR2 SVGAGI (reference sequence). DNA for the CDR3: TGTGCCAGCAGTTACTCGGAACAGTATGGCTACACCTTC. This sequence encodes CASSYSEQYGYTF.

The gene calls are TRBV7-2 and TRBJ1-5; tentatively, D is TRBD1 (5 bases). The CDR3 is made up of 13 amino acids. Trimming cost V 5 bases and J 7 bases, with 12 bases left between them. Germline CDR1 reads SGHTA; CDR2 reads FQGNSA. Here the CDR3 DNA reads TGTGCCAGCAGCCTCATTGGGGGGCAGCCCCAGCATTTT. Its translation: CASSLIGGQPQHF. The full variable domain, in which reference TRBV7-2 and TRBJ1-5 provide the parts outside the CDR3, is GAGVSQSPSNKVTEKGKDVELRCDPISGHTALYWYRQSLGQGLEFLIYFQGNSAPDKSGLPSDRFSAERTGGSVSTLTIQRTQQEDSAVYLCASSLIGGQPQHFGDGTRLSIL.

This chain connects TRBV5-1 to TRBJ2-1; TRBD2 aligns across 7 bases. This CDR3 comprises 17 residues. The germline gives CDR1 SGHRS, CDR2 YFSETQ. After removal of 0 bases from V and 9 bases from J, the junction contained 15 bases not matched to a gene. The CDR3 DNA is TGCGCCAGCAGCTTGGCCTCTAGCGGTCCCCGGGGGGTTGAGCAGTTCTTC. Translating gives CASSLASSGPRGVEQFF.

The gene calls are TRBV5-1 and TRBJ1-6, with TRBD1 identical over 7 bases. After removal of 5 bases from V and 10 bases from J, the junction contained 12 bases not matched to a gene. The CDR3 is made up of 15 amino acids. From germline, CDR1 is SGHRS and CDR2 YFSETQ. CDR3 sequence: CASRYDRVGRSPLHF. The DNA of the CDR3 is TGCGCCAGCAGATACGACAGGGTGGGTCGGTCACCCCTCCACTTT.

The table lists this clone with a count of one. CDR3 in amino acids: CASSKDRQDYGYTF. The CDR3 bases are TGTGCCAGCAGCAAAGATAGGCAGGACTATGGCTACACCTTC. The chain links TRBV21-1 to TRBJ1-2; TRBD1, the D gene given by the table, was not confirmed from the DNA. TRBV21-1 counts as a pseudogene. This CDR3 has 14 amino acids.

The rearrangement joins TRBV6-1 to TRBJ1-1, with a tentative D call TRBD1 (5 bases). Germline V gene sequence: CDR1 MNHNS, CDR2 SASEGT. V lost 2 bases and J lost 0, with 10 bases in between. The CDR3 is made up of 15 amino acids. The CDR3 reads CASSENGALNTEAFF. The CDR3, as DNA: TGTGCCAGCAGTGAAAATGGGGCCCTGAACACTGAAGCTTTCTTT.

The chain joins TRBV18 to TRBJ2-5, with 10 bases that match TRBD1. The germline V gene has CDR1 KGHSH and CDR2 LQKENI. Trimming removed 1 base from V and 0 bases from J; junction bases left unmatched: 5. This CDR3 contains 17 residues. DNA for the CDR3: TGTGCCAGCTCACCACGGGGACAGGGGTCGAACCAAGAGACCCAGTACTTC. This encodes CASSPRGQGSNQETQYF.

V is TRBV5-6 and J is TRBJ2-5; 8 nucleotides agree with TRBD2. Trimming took 4 bases from V and 5 from J; bases not matched to a gene: 10. CDR1 and CDR2 (germline): SGHDT, YYEEEE. This CDR3 spans 15 amino acids. CDR3 bases: TGTGCCAGCAGCCCCCACGGGGGGGGTCGGGAGACCCAGTACTTC. Translation: CASSPHGGGRETQYF.

The chain combines TRBV7-2 with TRBJ2-3; 7 bases map to TRBD2. V lost 2 bases and J lost 15; bases outside the gene matches: 5. The V gene's germline CDR1 is SGHTA and CDR2 FQGNSA. This CDR3 spans 11 amino acids. The CDR3 region has the DNA TGTGCCAGCAGCTTATTGCCGGGGGGATATTTT. It is translated as CASSLLPGGYF. Combining the CDR3 with reference TRBV7-2 and TRBJ2-3 gives the whole variable domain GAGVSQSPSNKVTEKGKDVELRCDPISGHTALYWYRQSLGQGLEFLIYFQGNSAPDKSGLPSDRFSAERTGGSVSTLTIQRTQQEDSAVYLCASSLLPGGYFGPGTRLTVL.

This clone is a singleton in its sample. The chain has TRBV5-1 and TRBJ2-1; 11 bases align to TRBD2. Trimming cost V 4 bases and J 4 bases; bases outside gene matches: 13. The CDR3 contains 18 residues. Germline V gene data show CDR1 as SGHRS and CDR2 as YFSETQ. The CDR3 loop is CASSGTGTSGLYYNEQFF. The CDR3 coding sequence is TGCGCCAGCAGCGGTACCGGGACTAGCGGACTTTATTACAATGAGCAGTTCTTC.

The chain joins TRBV28 to TRBJ1-2; D remains ambiguous. Germline CDR1 reads MDHEN; CDR2 reads SYDVKM. Trimming took 4 bases from V and 3 from J, leaving 9 bases between them. This CDR3 is 13 amino acids long. CDR3 nucleotide sequence: TGTGCCAGCAGTTCGGGGAACTACTATGGCTACACCTTC. Amino acids: CASSSGNYYGYTF.

This chain links TRBV20-1 with TRBJ2-1; 8 bases line up with TRBD2. Germline assignment: CDR1 DFQATT and CDR2 SNEGSKA (reference sequence). V dropped 3 bases and J dropped 4; count of bases not matched to a gene: 5. This CDR3 has 14 residues. CDR3 residues: CSASSGAVYNEQFF. The CDR3 nucleotides are TGCAGTGCTAGTAGCGGGGCCGTTTACAATGAGCAGTTCTTC.

This chain connects TRBV7-9 to TRBJ1-4; 10 bases map to TRBD1. In germline, CDR1 is SEHNR, CDR2 FQNEAQ (reference sequence). This CDR3 is built from 16 residues. With V trimmed by 4 bases and J by 7 bases, 9 bases remained unmatched. CDR3 nucleotide sequence: TGTGCCAGCAGCTCAGGGGGGACAGGGGTGGCTGAAAAACTGTTTTTT. The encoded protein is CASSSGGTGVAEKLFF. Supplemented by reference TRBV7-9 and TRBJ1-4, the full variable domain reads DTGVSQNPRHKITKRGQNVTFRCDPISEHNRLYWYRQTLGQGPEFLTYFQNEAQLEKSRLLSDRFSAERPKGSFSTLEIQRTEQGDSAMYLCASSSGGTGVAEKLFFGSGTQLSVL.

There are a few counts of this clone. The genes are TRBV7-2 and TRBJ1-3; D might be TRBD1 (6 bases). The ends were cut back, 5 bases at V and 3 bases at J, with 17 bases in the middle. Germline V gene sequence: CDR1 SGHTA, CDR2 FQGNSA. This CDR3 comprises 16 residues. The CDR3 coding sequence is TGTGCCAGCAGCGCCCTAGGGTCCAGGGGTGGAAACACCATATATTTT. It is translated as CASSALGSRGGNTIYF. Complete variable domain (other parts from reference TRBV7-2 and TRBJ1-3): GAGVSQSPSNKVTEKGKDVELRCDPISGHTALYWYRQSLGQGLEFLIYFQGNSAPDKSGLPSDRFSAERTGGSVSTLTIQRTQQEDSAVYLCASSALGSRGGNTIYFGEGSWLTVV.

The rearrangement uses TRBV6-5 and TRBJ2-3; no firm D call. The CDR3 covers 16 residues. Germline loops: CDR1 MNHEY, CDR2 SVGAGI. Trimming removed 0 bases at V and 0 bases at J, with 10 bases between. The CDR3 loop reads CASSYSGSLSTDTQYF. CDR3 coding DNA: TGTGCCAGCAGTTACTCGGGCAGCCTAAGCACAGATACGCAGTATTTT.

The CDR3 DNA is TGTGCCAGCAGTTCTCGGTTAGCGGGAGACTACAATGAGCAGTTCTTC. Translating gives CASSSRLAGDYNEQFF. This sequence joins TRBV6-2 or TRBV6-3 and TRBJ2-1; TRBD2 matches at 9 bases. Trimming removed 4 bases from V and 3 bases from J; junction bases left unmatched: 7. This CDR3 contains 16 residues. Looked up from germline, CDR1 is MNHEY and CDR2 is SVGEGT.

V gene TRBV3-1 (or the pseudogene TRBV3-2) combines with J gene TRBJ1-5; tentative D call: TRBD1 (6 bases). Trimming removed 4 bases from V and 4 bases from J, with 11 bases in between. Per the germline V gene, CDR1 is LGHDT and CDR2 is YNNKEL (reference sequence). This CDR3 spans 14 amino acids. For the CDR3, the DNA is TGTGCCAGCAGCCCTAGACAGGCAAATCAGCCCCAGCATTTT. It encodes CASSPRQANQPQHF.